Listed here is a single T cell receptor (beta chain). Its antigen is not known. Healthy individuals who donated bone marrow served as the donors. The sample belongs to a study of cytomegalovirus exposure and HLA in healthy donors. Findings and limits, study-wide: The study recorded 150 to 200 TCR beta chains that were cytomegalovirus-associated. While the bulk of TCR sequences proved rare, some public TCRs turned up in many donors.

The study ran its PCR with 60 Vbeta and 13 Jbeta primers. Sequencing was performed with immunoSEQ multiplex PCR; in TCRdb, only in-frame clones are kept and a portion is missing. The sample shows about 130,000 clones, more than 70% of them seen only once. The V and J ends lost 0 bases and 7 bases respectively, with 19 bases between them. Germline loops: CDR1 SGDLS, CDR2 YYNGEE. The CDR3 has 17 amino acids. Material for sequencing was PBMCs. The clonotype comes from a man aged 30 to 45 in good health and CMV-seronegative. V and J are TRBV9 and TRBJ2-2, with D possibly matching TRBD2 (5 bases). The CDR3 region is CASSVASRVIQGGELFF. CDR3 in DNA: TGTGCCAGCAGCGTAGCTTCGAGGGTTATTCAAGGCGGGGAGCTGTTTTTT.